The entry below describes one T cell receptor (beta chain). Antigen: not known. This sample was included in a study of early T cells in non-severe SARS-CoV-2 infection. Points from the study as a whole: Sequences matched to VDJdb favored anti-spike CD8 responses, while private and CD4 specificities were missed.

TCRdb fed the 5' RACE reads into MiXCR, producing one record per CDR3 protein. The table includes over 50,000 distinct CDR3 sequences, over 7.5% detected once. The germline V gene has CDR1 LGHDT and CDR2 YNNKEL (reference sequence). This CDR3 has 14 residues. With 0 bases removed from V and 7 bases from J, the gap between germline ends came to 7 bases. The source is an adult who was a healthcare worker with PCR-confirmed SARS-CoV-2 infection or an uninfected control (not recorded which). Sequencing input: whole blood. The J gene is TRBJ1-6, the V gene TRBV3-1; D gene unclear. CDR3 region: CASSQDPSNSPLHF. In DNA form, the CDR3 reads TGTGCCAGCAGCCAAGATCCCTCCAATTCACCCCTCCACTTT.